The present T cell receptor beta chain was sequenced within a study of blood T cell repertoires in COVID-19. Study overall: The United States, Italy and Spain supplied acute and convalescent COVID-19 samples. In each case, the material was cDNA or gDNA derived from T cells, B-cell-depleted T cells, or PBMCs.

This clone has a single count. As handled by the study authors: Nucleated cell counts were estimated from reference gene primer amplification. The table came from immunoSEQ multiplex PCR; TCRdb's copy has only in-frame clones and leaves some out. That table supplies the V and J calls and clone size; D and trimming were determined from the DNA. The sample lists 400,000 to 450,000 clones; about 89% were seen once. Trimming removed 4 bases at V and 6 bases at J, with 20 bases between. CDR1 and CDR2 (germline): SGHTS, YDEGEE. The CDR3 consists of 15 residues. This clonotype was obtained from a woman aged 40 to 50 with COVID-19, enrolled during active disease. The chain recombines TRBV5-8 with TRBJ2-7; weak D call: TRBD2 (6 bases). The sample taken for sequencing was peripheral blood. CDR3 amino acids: CASSQRGSGGAEQYF. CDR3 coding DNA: TGTGCCAGCAGCCAGAGGGGTAGCGGAGGGGCCGAGCAGTACTTC.